This T cell receptor beta chain was recovered during a study of human T cells and chemical hapten exposure. Study background: Variability of per-sample TCR yields stemmed mainly from small differences in pooled library volume.

Each CDR3 protein is one row after TCRdb ran MiXCR on the RACE reads. The repertoire holds some 100,000 distinct CDR3 sequences, with 9.2% as singletons. This clonotype was detected a few times. The sample's time point: patch test 2, 6 weeks after DPC sensitization. The treatment here: therapeutic diphenylcyclopropenone sensitization with weekly scalp DPC. The starting material, unfractionated whole blood, was used for total RNA extraction. Germline V gives CDR1 MGHRA, CDR2 YSYEKL. Trimming removed 1 base at V and 8 bases at J, with 11 bases between. There are 13 residues in the CDR3. The TCR was taken from a woman aged 40-49 years with alopecia areata. Some clones in this sample may be carry-over from other donors' samples. V usage is TRBV4-1 and J usage is TRBJ1-2; D is ambiguous. Sequences were derived from whole blood, sampled in connection with sensitization to the hapten diphenylcyclopropenone (DPC). This chain's CDR3 is CASSQGLAYGYTF. The CDR3 DNA sequence: TGCGCCAGCAGCCAAGGGCTGGCGTACGGCTACACCTTC.